A single sample is the source of the 20 T cell receptor beta chains below, sequenced in a study of blood T cell repertoires in COVID-19 (dated by TCRdb to between 2020 and 2021). The library was made by the immunoSEQ multiplex PCR assay. This is the immuneACCESS table as TCRdb keeps it, with only in-frame sequences that have V and J called. A part of the clones is gone; compared with another copy, unresolved V genes explain less than half, and the rest is unexplained. The sample table records 88,000 or so clones; 86% of these occur just once. About 7.2% of the sample belongs to the ten largest clones. The sequenced sample was peripheral blood. The origin of the receptors is a man between 60 and 75 years old with acute or convalescent COVID-19.

The J gene is TRBJ1-2, the V gene TRBV20-1; tentatively, D is TRBD1 (5 bases). In germline, CDR1 is DFQATT, CDR2 SNEGSKA (reference sequence). Trimming took off 3 bases at V and 6 bases at J, with 8 bases between the two ends. This CDR3 region has 11 residues. CDR3 in amino acids: CSASGGDGYTF. The DNA of the CDR3 is TGCAGTGCTAGTGGGGGGGATGGCTACACCTTC.

Notes on this clone: In the same sample, other DNA sequences code for this CDR3. This chain links TRBV6-5 with TRBJ1-1; D is unresolved. CDR1 is MNHEY and CDR2 is SVGAGI in the germline V gene. V was trimmed by 3 bases and J by 1 base, leaving 6 bases between them. This CDR3 is 13 amino acids long. Here the CDR3 DNA reads TGTGCCAGCAGTTATGGCCAGAACACTGAAGCTTTCTTT. Translated, it gives CASSYGQNTEAFF.

This chain joins TRBV5-4 and TRBJ1-2, with a tentative D call TRBD1 (5 bases). V lost 0 bases to trimming and J lost 12 bases, with 15 bases between them. CDR3 size: 13 residues. The germline gives CDR1 SGHNT, CDR2 YYREEE (reference sequence). In DNA, the CDR3 is TGTGCCAGCAGCTTGGCCGGGGGGTTTTCAGACACCTTC. Translating it yields CASSLAGGFSDTF.

For this clone: In the same sample, other DNA sequences code for this CDR3. This rearrangement joins TRBV6-5 to TRBJ1-1, with 8 bases identical to TRBD1. CDR3 length: 14 residues. With V trimmed by 4 bases and J by 0 bases, 1 base remained unmatched. CDR1 and CDR2 from the germline V gene are MNHEY and SVGAGI. CDR3 protein: CASSLDRVNTEAFF. CDR3 coding DNA: TGTGCCAGCAGTTTGGACAGGGTGAACACTGAAGCTTTCTTT.

The rearrangement links TRBV2 to TRBJ1-1; D might be TRBD1 (6 bases). The CDR3 runs to 15 residues. Between the trimmed V and J ends, which lost 1 base and 1 base, there was a span of 10 bases. Germline V lookup: CDR1 SNHLY, CDR2 FYNNEI. The CDR3 here is CASSEEGRGNTEAFF. DNA of the CDR3: TGTGCCAGCAGTGAAGAGGGCAGGGGGAACACTGAAGCTTTCTTT.

The genes are TRBV19 and TRBJ1-1; no clear D. The CDR3 loop spans 15 amino acids. Germline V lookup: CDR1 LNHDA, CDR2 SQIVND (reference sequence). V was shortened by 7 bases and J by 3 bases, with 18 bases between the two germline ends. The CDR3 DNA follows: TGTGCCAGTACCCACGCGGGCAAATACTACACTGAAGCTTTCTTT. Protein: CASTHAGKYYTEAFF.

The chain joins TRBV28 to TRBJ2-3; 8 nucleotides agree with TRBD2. Germline CDR1 and CDR2: MDHEN and SYDVKM. J gave up 2 bases and V 5 bases, and 9 bases lay outside the gene matches. The CDR3 covers 16 residues. The CDR3: CASSHPGGDNTDTQYF. CDR3 DNA sequence: TGTGCCAGCAGTCACCCCGGGGGGGACAACACAGATACGCAGTATTTT.

The V and J genes are TRBV30 and TRBJ1-2, with a weak D call TRBD1 (5 bases). V gave up 2 bases and J gave up 7 bases, with 14 bases separating them. The CDR3 sequence is 13 residues long. The germline V gene has CDR1 GTSNPN and CDR2 SVGIG (reference sequence). In nucleotides, the CDR3 is TGTGCCTGGAGTACGGGAGGGGAGAGTGGCTACACCTTC. Amino acids: CAWSTGGESGYTF. Full variable domain (missing parts from reference TRBV30 and TRBJ1-2): SQTIHQWPATLVQPVGSPLSLECTVEGTSNPNLYWYRQAAGRGLQLLFYSVGIGQISSEVPQNLSASRPQDRQFILSSKKLLLSDSGFYLCAWSTGGESGYTFGSGTRLTVV.

This clone is a singleton in its sample. The V gene is TRBV5-6, the J gene TRBJ1-5, with TRBD1 matching over 9 bases. Trimming removed 0 bases from V and 0 bases from J; junction bases left unmatched: 1. This CDR3 is built from 16 residues. Germline V gene sequence: CDR1 SGHDT, CDR2 YYEEEE. CDR3: CASSLGTGDSNQPQHF. The CDR3 bases are TGTGCCAGCAGCTTGGGGACAGGGGATAGCAATCAGCCCCAGCATTTT.

V gene TRBV24-1 combines with J gene TRBJ1-4; maybe TRBD1 (6 bases). The germline CDR1 and CDR2 sequences are KGHDR and SFDVKD. Deletions cut 4 bases from V and 5 bases from J, with 19 bases between. This CDR3 comprises 17 residues. This CDR3 reads CATSDPGYWTDNEKLFF. The CDR3 nucleotides read TGTGCCACCAGTGACCCTGGGTATTGGACAGACAATGAAAAACTGTTTTTT.

This chain joins TRBV27 and TRBJ2-2; 8 nucleotides align to TRBD2. The CDR3 contains 20 residues. With 0 bases clipped from V and 3 bases from J, the junction kept 15 bases outside the gene matches. The germline V gene encodes CDR1 MNHEY and CDR2 SMNVEV (reference sequence). CDR3 loop: CASSLSHGRAFGDHTGELFF. The CDR3 DNA is TGTGCCAGCAGTTTATCGCACGGGAGGGCCTTCGGGGATCACACCGGGGAGCTGTTTTTT.

The V call is TRBV7-2, the J call TRBJ2-2; no firm D call. Deletions cut 2 bases from V and 1 base from J, with 5 bases between. This CDR3 has 14 amino acids. CDR1 and CDR2 from the germline V gene are SGHTA and FQGNSA. The CDR3 region has the DNA TGTGCCAGCAGCTTACTAGGGAACACCGGGGAGCTGTTTTTT. This codes for CASSLLGNTGELFF.

The chain employs TRBV30 and TRBJ1-5; D ambiguous. The germline CDR1 and CDR2 sequences are GTSNPN and SVGIG (reference sequence). V was cut by 0 bases and J by 5 bases, with 11 bases left in between. The CDR3 sequence is 14 residues long. The CDR3, as DNA: TGTGCCTGGAGTGTTGACGATGGAGATCAGCCCCAGCATTTT. Translation gives CAWSVDDGDQPQHF. Drawing the rest from reference TRBV30 and TRBJ1-5, the complete variable domain is SQTIHQWPATLVQPVGSPLSLECTVEGTSNPNLYWYRQAAGRGLQLLFYSVGIGQISSEVPQNLSASRPQDRQFILSSKKLLLSDSGFYLCAWSVDDGDQPQHFGDGTRLSIL.

The chain joins TRBV11-2 to TRBJ2-7, with D possibly TRBD2 on 6 matching bases. The CDR3 consists of 13 residues. Trimming took off 1 base at V and 3 bases at J, with 7 bases between the two ends. Germline V gives CDR1 SGHAT, CDR2 FQNNGV. The CDR3 is CASSLVGGYEQYF. CDR3 bases: TGTGCCAGCAGCTTAGTGGGGGGCTACGAGCAGTACTTC.

V usage is TRBV4-1 and J usage is TRBJ1-1; TRBD1 agrees at 9 bases. Germline CDR1 is MGHRA and CDR2 is YSYEKL. Trimming took 2 bases from V and 2 from J; bases not matched to a gene: 12. The CDR3 is 18 residues long. The CDR3 coding sequence is TGCGCCAGCAGCCAAAGAAGTTACAGGGGGCGATTAAACACTGAAGCTTTCTTT. Translating gives CASSQRSYRGRLNTEAFF.

The genes are TRBV7-2 and TRBJ2-3; 8 bases match TRBD2. The CDR3 is 15 amino acids. CDR1 and CDR2 from the germline V gene are SGHTA and FQGNSA. The ends lost 1 base at V and 8 bases at J; junction bases unmatched: 8. The CDR3 coding sequence is TGTGCCAGCAGCTTAGTGCAGCGGGGGCGGGGTACGCAGTATTTT. Its protein product is CASSLVQRGRGTQYF.

The gene calls are TRBV5-4 and TRBJ1-4; D is possibly TRBD1 (6 bases). The germline CDR1 and CDR2 sequences are SGHNT and YYREEE (reference sequence). This CDR3 has 16 residues. With 3 bases removed from V and 5 bases from J, the gap between germline ends came to 17 bases. The CDR3 protein is CASSSRRQDGNEKLFF. The CDR3 nucleotides are TGTGCCAGCAGCTCACGCCGACAGGATGGGAATGAAAAACTGTTTTTT.

This clone has a handful of counts. The V gene is TRBV5-1, the J gene TRBJ1-2; D unresolved. Germline lookup yields CDR1 SGHRS and CDR2 YFSETQ. The V end was cut by 0 bases, the J end by 8 bases, with 14 bases between. There are 14 residues in the CDR3. Here the CDR3 reads CASSLDGGKRGYTF. CDR3 bases: TGCGCCAGCAGCTTGGATGGCGGGAAAAGAGGCTACACCTTC.

V and J are TRBV4-3 and TRBJ2-3, with TRBD2 matching 13 bases. The CDR3 totals 15 residues. Per germline, CDR1 LGHNA and CDR2 YSLEER. J lost 4 bases, V lost 3 bases, and 1 base had no gene match. The CDR3 here is CASSQTSGGPDTQYF. The CDR3 DNA follows: TGCGCCAGCAGCCAGACTAGCGGGGGGCCAGATACGCAGTATTTT.

The chain combines TRBV5-1 with TRBJ2-7; TRBD1 matches at 8 bases. After removal of 7 bases from V and 2 bases from J, the junction contained 8 bases not matched to a gene. Germline CDR1 is SGHRS and CDR2 is YFSETQ. The CDR3 runs to 14 residues. The CDR3 DNA reads as TGCGCCAGCGGCGTCAGGGGGCGCCCCTACGAGCAGTACTTC. This sequence encodes CASGVRGRPYEQYF.